These 18 T cell receptor beta chains originate from one sample sequenced in a study of brain metastases from non-small cell lung cancer. Clones were read by immunoSEQ multiplex PCR, and TCRdb kept only the in-frame ones, dropping some. The data hold around 3,000 clones, with about 91% observed a single time. The sequenced sample consisted of primary lung tumor tissue. These TCRs come from a donor at least 40 years old with non-small cell lung cancer.

As for this clone: Other nucleotide sequences in the sample specify the same CDR3. The chain carries TRBV9 and TRBJ2-1; 11 bases line up with TRBD2. The CDR3 consists of 16 residues. V lost 2 bases to trimming and J lost 3 bases; unmatched junction nucleotides: 4. Germline lookup yields CDR1 SGDLS and CDR2 YYNGEE. Here the CDR3 reads CASSVQLAGVYNEQFF. The CDR3 bases are TGTGCCAGCAGCGTTCAACTAGCGGGAGTCTACAATGAGCAGTTCTTC.

The gene calls are TRBV3-1 (or the pseudogene TRBV3-2) and TRBJ2-1; 8 nucleotides agree with TRBD1. The CDR3 consists of 13 residues. The J segment lost 10 bases and the V segment lost 3 bases, leaving 5 bases of the junction unmatched. Germline V gives CDR1 LGHDT, CDR2 YNNKEL (reference sequence). CDR3 nucleotide sequence: TGTGCCAGCAGCCAGGCAGGGGGCAGGGAGCAGTTCTTC. Translating it yields CASSQAGGREQFF.

This chain connects TRBV29-1 to TRBJ2-2; D gene ambiguous. The germline CDR1 and CDR2 sequences are SQVTM and ANQGSEA. This CDR3 contains 14 residues. V gave up 4 bases and J gave up 0 bases, with 9 bases separating them. The CDR3 DNA reads as TGCAGCGTTGGGGCAGGATCGAACACCGGGGAGCTGTTTTTT. It codes for CSVGAGSNTGELFF.

The V and J genes are TRBV27 and TRBJ2-2; D is possibly TRBD2 (6 bases). Germline V CDR1 and CDR2: MNHEY, SMNVEV (reference sequence). The V end was cut by 4 bases, the J end by 7 bases, with 16 bases between. This CDR3 region has 15 residues. The CDR3 nucleotides are TGTGCCAGCAGTTCCCCCGGGGGAGTCGACGGGGAGCTGTTTTTT. This encodes CASSSPGGVDGELFF.

Only a few counts were recorded for this clone. Additional DNA sequences in this sample encode the identical CDR3. The gene calls are TRBV3-1 (or the pseudogene TRBV3-2) and TRBJ2-1; 7 bases line up with TRBD2. Germline V lookup: CDR1 LGHDT, CDR2 YNNKEL (reference sequence). The CDR3 is 16 amino acids. Trimming took 0 bases from V and 4 from J; bases not matched to a gene: 6. CDR3 protein: CASSQDAGLFYNEQFF. For the CDR3, the DNA is TGTGCCAGCAGCCAAGACGCGGGACTATTTTACAATGAGCAGTTCTTC.

The rearrangement uses TRBV5-1 and TRBJ1-1, with D uncertain. Trimming removed 1 base at V and 1 base at J, with 8 bases between. CDR3 length equals 14 residues. CDR1 and CDR2 from the germline V gene are SGHRS and YFSETQ. This CDR3 is CASSLLGRNTEAFF. For the CDR3, the DNA is TGCGCCAGCAGCTTGCTAGGGAGGAACACTGAAGCTTTCTTT. The full variable domain, rest sourced from reference TRBV5-1 and TRBJ1-1, is KAGVTQTPRYLIKTRGQQVTLSCSPISGHRSVSWYQQTPGQGLQFLFEYFSETQRNKGNFPGRFSGRQFSNSRSEMNVSTLELGDSALYLCASSLLGRNTEAFFGQGTRLTVV.

V gene TRBV14 combines with J gene TRBJ1-4; D remains unclear. The CDR3 covers 13 residues. Germline V lookup: CDR1 SGHDN, CDR2 FVKESK. With 6 bases removed from V and 8 bases from J, the gap between germline ends came to 13 bases. CDR3 residues: CASRQTKSEKLFF. As DNA, the CDR3 is TGTGCCAGCAGGCAAACTAAGTCAGAAAAACTGTTTTTT.

This chain uses TRBV2 with TRBJ2-2; either TRBD1 or TRBD2 may supply D (5 bases each). CDR1 is SNHLY, CDR2 FYNNEI, per germline. The germline V and J ends were trimmed by 5 bases and 6 bases, with 16 bases remaining between them. CDR3 size: 15 residues. The CDR3: CASSLPGRGAGELFF. The CDR3 bases are TGTGCCAGCAGTCTTCCGGGACGAGGCGCCGGGGAGCTGTTTTTT. Filled out from reference TRBV2 and TRBJ2-2, the complete variable domain reads EPEVTQTPSHQVTQMGQEVILRCVPISNHLYFYWYRQILGQKVEFLVSFYNNEISEKSEIFDDQFSVERPDGSNFTLKIRSTKLEDSAMYFCASSLPGRGAGELFFGEGSRLTVL.

The chain carries TRBV2 and TRBJ1-1, with D uncertain. The CDR3 sequence is 13 residues long. The ends were cut back, 5 bases at V and 2 bases at J, with 9 bases in the middle. From germline, CDR1 is SNHLY and CDR2 FYNNEI. CDR3 sequence reads: CASSLTHNTEAFF. The CDR3 nucleotides are TGTGCCAGCAGTTTGACACATAACACTGAAGCTTTCTTT. The variable domain in full, completed from reference TRBV2 and TRBJ1-1, reads EPEVTQTPSHQVTQMGQEVILRCVPISNHLYFYWYRQILGQKVEFLVSFYNNEISEKSEIFDDQFSVERPDGSNFTLKIRSTKLEDSAMYFCASSLTHNTEAFFGQGTRLTVV.

The rearrangement joins TRBV29-1 to TRBJ1-1; no clear D. Trimming removed 7 bases from V and 0 bases from J, with 18 bases in between. The CDR3 spans 15 residues. CDR1 and CDR2 from the germline V gene are SQVTM and ANQGSEA. The CDR3 protein is CSGHRILYLNTEAFF. The CDR3 bases are TGCAGCGGGCACCGGATTCTCTATTTGAACACTGAAGCTTTCTTT.

Concerning this clone itself: A read error may account for a junction end that differs from germline. The chain has TRBV5-1 and TRBJ1-3; no clear D. This CDR3 is built from 15 residues. The germline V gene encodes CDR1 SGHRS and CDR2 YFSETQ. The CDR3 DNA sequence: TGCGCCAACAGCTTGGATCCCGGCTCTGGAAACACCATATATTTT. Translated: CANSLDPGSGNTIYF.

This clone was seen once. The chain recombines TRBV7-9 with TRBJ2-6; D remains unclear. This CDR3 has 15 amino acids. Looked up from germline, CDR1 is SEHNR and CDR2 is FQNEAQ (reference sequence). V lost 3 bases and J lost 11, with 17 bases in between. The CDR3 DNA follows: TGTGCCAGCAGCTTGTATTCGGGTTCTCTCGACGTCCTGACTTTC. It is translated as CASSLYSGSLDVLTF.

About this clone itself: One end of the junction varies from germline; a read error may be responsible. V is TRBV7-2 and J is TRBJ2-6, with a tentative D call TRBD1 (6 bases). CDR1 and CDR2 from the germline V gene are SGHTA and FQGNSA. The CDR3 totals 17 residues. The CDR3 loop is CASSLWDILSGVNVLTF. The CDR3 coding sequence is TGTGCCAGCAGCCTATGGGACATCCTCTCTGGGGTCAACGTCCTGACTTTC.

The V and J genes are TRBV4-3 and TRBJ2-1; D may correspond to TRBD1 or TRBD2 (5 bases each). Germline values: CDR1 LGHNA, CDR2 YSLEER. This CDR3 has 16 residues. V shed 0 bases and J shed 8 bases, with 17 bases lying between them. The CDR3 sequence: CASSQEVPGSFDEQFF. CDR3 coding DNA: TGCGCCAGCAGCCAAGAAGTCCCAGGGAGTTTCGATGAGCAGTTCTTC.

A single count supports this clone. The V gene is TRBV5-6, the J gene TRBJ1-4; a weak D match, TRBD1 (5 bases). This CDR3 is 16 amino acids long. Looked up from germline, CDR1 is SGHDT and CDR2 is YYEEEE. With 4 bases removed from V and 2 bases from J, the gap between germline ends came to 15 bases. The DNA for the CDR3 is TGTGCCAGCAGCCCTATCACGGGGGGGACTAATGAAAAACTGTTTTTT. This translates into CASSPITGGTNEKLFF.

DNA for the CDR3: TGTGCCTGGAGGATTCTTTATAACTATGGCTACACCTTC. It encodes CAWRILYNYGYTF. This chain joins TRBV30 and TRBJ1-2; D is undetermined. Trimming pared 3 bases from V and 1 base from J, leaving 9 bases between. The CDR3 runs to 13 residues. Germline V gene data show CDR1 as GTSNPN and CDR2 as SVGIG (reference sequence).

V gene TRBV28 combines with J gene TRBJ1-5, with 7 bases that match TRBD1. Germline lookup yields CDR1 MDHEN and CDR2 SYDVKM. The CDR3 length is 16 residues. V was clipped by 5 bases and J by 1 base; unmatched bases: 8. In DNA, the CDR3 is TGTGCCAGCAGTCCCCTTCGACAGGGAAGCAATCAGCCCCAGCATTTT. This sequence encodes CASSPLRQGSNQPQHF.

The chain joins TRBV28 to TRBJ1-5; D gene uncertain. The ends were cut back, 4 bases at V and 1 base at J, with 14 bases in the middle. Per germline, CDR1 MDHEN and CDR2 SYDVKM. The CDR3 runs to 16 residues. The CDR3 loop is CASSSLRKGSNQPQHF. The CDR3 region has the DNA TGTGCCAGCAGTTCCCTCAGGAAAGGCAGCAATCAGCCCCAGCATTTT.